Shown below are 26 T cell receptor beta chains from a single sample sequenced in a study of CD4 T cells in relation to SARS-CoV-2 and coronaviruses. The unexposed donors gave CD4+ T cells in about 2010-2019, prior to COVID-19. Isolation of CD4+ T cells took place after about 9 days in culture. These receptors are not linked to any known antigen. Method: immunoSEQ multiplex PCR; TCRdb's copy keeps in-frame clones and lacks some. Here the sample spans about 16,000 clones, about 80% being singletons. The sequencing input was CD4+ T cells from PBMCs, cultured in vitro. All receptors come from a human donor in good health.

The CDR3 is CASSTPGQGNRGNQPQHF. CDR3 nucleotides: TGTGCCAGTAGTACACCGGGACAGGGGAACCGGGGCAATCAGCCCCAGCATTTT. This chain links TRBV19 with TRBJ1-5; 10 positions agree with TRBD1. Per germline, CDR1 LNHDA and CDR2 SQIVND (reference sequence). This CDR3 is 18 amino acids long. V lost 4 bases and J lost 2; bases outside the gene matches: 11.

The chain has TRBV27 and TRBJ2-3, with 7 bases that match TRBD1. V trimming: 5 bases; J trimming: 0 bases; junction bases outside the gene matches: 5. Germline loops: CDR1 MNHEY, CDR2 SMNVEV (reference sequence). This CDR3 region has 15 residues. DNA for the CDR3: TGTGCCAGCAGTCGAGGGGGCGTCAGCACAGATACGCAGTATTTT. The encoded protein is CASSRGGVSTDTQYF.

V and J are TRBV28 and TRBJ1-5, with D possibly TRBD1 on 5 matching bases. Trimming left V 6 bases short and J 3 bases short, with 12 bases between. This CDR3 has 14 amino acids. Germline values: CDR1 MDHEN, CDR2 SYDVKM. The CDR3 region is CASSPVRVNQPQHF. CDR3 DNA: TGTGCCAGCAGCCCCGTCAGGGTCAATCAGCCCCAGCATTTT.

This clone was counted a single time. The rearrangement uses TRBV24-1 and TRBJ2-1; D not resolved. The V gene lost 7 bases and the J gene lost 9 bases, with 12 bases spanning the gap. This CDR3 has 12 amino acids. Germline assignment: CDR1 KGHDR and CDR2 SFDVKD. CDR3 in amino acids: CATRDSGGEQFF. The CDR3 DNA follows: TGTGCCACCAGAGACTCCGGCGGTGAGCAGTTCTTC.

CDR3: CASSFIGLAGTGTDTQYF. In nucleotides, the CDR3 is TGTGCCAGCAGCTTCATTGGACTAGCGGGGACTGGGACAGATACGCAGTATTTT. The chain couples TRBV7-8 to TRBJ2-3, with 12 bases that match TRBD2. This CDR3 is 18 amino acids long. V dropped 3 bases and J dropped 3; count of bases not matched to a gene: 10. Germline V lookup: CDR1 SGHVS, CDR2 FQNEAQ.

This rearrangement joins TRBV10-3 to TRBJ1-2, with 10 bases lining up with TRBD1. Trimming cost V 7 bases and J 3 bases; bases outside gene matches: 5. CDR3 length: 14 amino acids. CDR1 and CDR2 from the germline V gene are ENHRY and SYGVKD. CDR3 sequence (DNA): TGTGCCATCAATCACGGGACAGGGGACTATGGCTACACCTTC. This codes for CAINHGTGDYGYTF.

The chain couples TRBV6-5 to TRBJ2-6, with D hard to call. With 5 bases removed from V and 0 bases from J, the gap between germline ends came to 8 bases. This CDR3 contains 15 residues. CDR1 and CDR2 from the germline V gene are MNHEY and SVGAGI. This chain's CDR3 is CASSTQNSGANVLTF. The CDR3 region has the DNA TGTGCCAGCAGTACCCAGAACTCTGGGGCCAACGTCCTGACTTTC.

This chain joins TRBV6-1 and TRBJ1-2; D uncertain. The CDR3 sequence is 12 residues long. The V end lost 3 bases, the J end lost 5 bases, and 7 bases lay between the germline ends. Germline CDR1 and CDR2: MNHNS and SASEGT. The CDR3 spells CASSDRSYGYTF. Written as DNA, the CDR3 is TGTGCCAGCAGTGATAGGTCATATGGCTACACCTTC.

This clone is a singleton in its sample. The V gene is TRBV28, the J gene TRBJ2-5; the match to TRBD1 covers 7 bases. Trimming took 6 bases from V and 5 from J; bases not matched to a gene: 15. The CDR3 contains 16 residues. CDR1 is MDHEN and CDR2 is SYDVKM in the germline V gene. The CDR3 region is CASRPTFRGSRETQYF. The DNA of the CDR3 is TGTGCCAGCAGACCAACCTTCAGGGGGTCACGGGAGACCCAGTACTTC.

This clone was observed a handful of times. V gene TRBV10-3 combines with J gene TRBJ2-7, with 11 bases matching TRBD1. The CDR3 has 15 amino acids. Losses at the gene ends were 4 bases for V and 6 bases for J; bases not matched to a gene: 8. In germline, CDR1 is ENHRY, CDR2 SYGVKD. The DNA of the CDR3 is TGTGCCATCAGTGCGGAGGGACAGGGGGTGAGCGAGCAGTACTTC. This encodes CAISAEGQGVSEQYF.

A single count supports this clone. The rearrangement uses TRBV4-2 and TRBJ2-1; 9 bases match TRBD1. V dropped 1 base and J dropped 2; count of bases not matched to a gene: 3. The germline gives CDR1 LGHNA, CDR2 YNFKEQ. This CDR3 is built from 16 residues. The chain's CDR3 is CASSQGRQGAYNEQFF. The DNA of the CDR3 is TGTGCCAGCAGCCAAGGTCGACAGGGGGCCTACAATGAGCAGTTCTTC.

This clone was seen a handful of times. The gene calls are TRBV7-2 and TRBJ1-2, with D possibly matching TRBD1 (6 bases). This CDR3 region has 15 residues. Trimming took off 3 bases at V and 5 bases at J, with 16 bases between the two ends. Germline V gene lookup returns CDR1 SGHTA and CDR2 FQGNSA. CDR3: CASSLNTGTPYGYTF. DNA of the CDR3: TGTGCCAGCAGCTTGAACACCGGGACACCATATGGCTACACCTTC.

CDR3 nucleotide sequence: TGTGCCAGCAGTTTTGTAAGGGATGATACGCAGTATTTT. It specifies CASSFVRDDTQYF. The gene calls are TRBV12-3 or TRBV12-4 and TRBJ2-3; D is unresolved. With 3 bases removed from V and 6 bases from J, the gap between germline ends came to 10 bases. The CDR3 totals 13 residues.

The J gene is TRBJ2-4, the V gene TRBV6-5; the D is unclear. CDR1 and CDR2 (germline): MNHEY, SVGAGI. The CDR3 consists of 14 residues. The V end lost 10 bases, the J end lost 0 bases, and 13 bases lay between the germline ends. This chain's CDR3 is CATSGPIAKNIQYF. In DNA form, the CDR3 reads TGTGCCACCTCCGGGCCTATAGCCAAAAACATTCAGTACTTC.

By share of the sample, this clone is large (0.1 to 1%). The rearrangement uses TRBV5-4 and TRBJ2-5, with 10 bases lining up with TRBD2. V dropped 2 bases and J dropped 4; count of bases not matched to a gene: 5. CDR1 SGHNT and CDR2 YYREEE come from the germline V gene (reference sequence). The CDR3 consists of 15 residues. The CDR3 sequence is CASSFLAGGGETQYF. The CDR3 DNA sequence: TGTGCCAGCAGCTTTTTAGCGGGAGGTGGAGAGACCCAGTACTTC. Full variable domain (remainder filled in from reference TRBV5-4 and TRBJ2-5): ETGVTQSPTHLIKTRGQQVTLRCSSQSGHNTVSWYQQALGQGPQFIFQYYREEENGRGNFPPRFSGLQFPNYSSELNVNALELDDSALYLCASSFLAGGGETQYFGPGTRLLVL.

The V gene is TRBV19, the J gene TRBJ2-3; no firm D call. Trimming removed 0 bases at V and 1 base at J, with 8 bases between. Germline CDR1 and CDR2: LNHDA and SQIVND (reference sequence). The CDR3 is 15 residues long. This CDR3 is CASSIEARGTDTQYF. CDR3 in DNA: TGTGCCAGTAGTATAGAGGCTCGCGGCACAGATACGCAGTATTTT.

This rearrangement joins TRBV19 to TRBJ2-3; D unclear. CDR1 is LNHDA and CDR2 is SQIVND in the germline V gene (reference sequence). The V end lost 3 bases, the J end lost 0 bases, and 13 bases lay between the germline ends. There are 16 residues in the CDR3. The CDR3 bases are TGTGCCAGTAGTATTCGGGCAGGAAAGAGCACAGATACGCAGTATTTT. This translates into CASSIRAGKSTDTQYF.

The V and J genes are TRBV5-8 and TRBJ1-1, with 8 nucleotides matching TRBD1. Germline V gene sequence: CDR1 SGHTS, CDR2 YDEGEE. The CDR3 extends over 13 amino acids. The J segment lost 8 bases and the V segment lost 4 bases, leaving 7 bases of the junction unmatched. CDR3 amino acids: CASSRGQGLEAFF. CDR3 DNA sequence: TGTGCCAGCAGCCGCGGACAGGGCCTAGAAGCTTTCTTT.

This clone rates as medium-sized. V gene TRBV6-1 combines with J gene TRBJ1-6; tentatively, D is TRBD1 (5 bases). Trimming cost V 3 bases and J 10 bases, with 19 bases left between them. The germline V gene encodes CDR1 MNHNS and CDR2 SASEGT. The CDR3 sequence is 16 residues long. The CDR3 coding sequence is TGTGCCAGCAGTGAGTTCCCAGGGTCTGTAGCCTCACCCCTCCACTTT. Its translation is CASSEFPGSVASPLHF.

This chain joins TRBV30 and TRBJ2-7; 10 nucleotides agree with TRBD2. The CDR3 spans 18 residues. Trimming at V came to 4 bases and at J to 3 bases, leaving 18 bases not matched to a gene. Germline V lookup: CDR1 GTSNPN, CDR2 SVGIG (reference sequence). This chain's CDR3 is CAWTRGLSGLAEGYEQYF. The DNA of the CDR3 is TGTGCCTGGACCCGGGGACTTTCCGGACTAGCGGAAGGCTACGAGCAGTACTTC.

This chain connects TRBV19 to TRBJ2-5, with a possible D match to TRBD2 (5 bases). The CDR3 consists of 14 residues. The ends were cut back, 6 bases at V and 1 base at J, with 12 bases in the middle. CDR1 is LNHDA, CDR2 SQIVND, per germline (reference sequence). The CDR3 DNA reads as TGTGCCAGTAGGCCATCGGGGTCCCAAGAGACCCAGTACTTC. Its protein is CASRPSGSQETQYF.

This clone qualifies as large. CDR3 nucleotide sequence: TGTGCCACCTCGGGACTAGCAACAGATACGCAGTATTTT. Its translation is CATSGLATDTQYF. The rearrangement links TRBV10-3 to TRBJ2-3; 9 bases align to TRBD2. With 10 bases clipped from V and 3 bases from J, the junction kept 5 bases outside the gene matches. This CDR3 spans 13 amino acids. The germline V gene encodes CDR1 ENHRY and CDR2 SYGVKD.

This rearrangement joins TRBV7-3 to TRBJ2-2; no clear D. V lost 2 bases and J lost 1, with 11 bases in between. CDR3 length: 16 amino acids. CDR1 is SGHTA and CDR2 is FQGTGA in the germline V gene. CDR3 coding DNA: TGTGCCAGCAGCTTATTAGGGTTCGAGAACACCGGGGAGCTGTTTTTT. It codes for CASSLLGFENTGELFF. The full variable domain, with the rest looked up from reference TRBV7-3 and TRBJ2-2, is GAGVSQTPSNKVTEKGKYVELRCDPISGHTALYWYRQSLGQGPEFLIYFQGTGAADDSGLPNDRFFAVRPEGSVSTLKIQRTERGDSAVYLCASSLLGFENTGELFFGEGSRLTVL.

The chain combines TRBV3-1 (or the pseudogene TRBV3-2) with TRBJ2-5, with unresolved D. Germline V gene data show CDR1 as LGHDT and CDR2 as YNNKEL (reference sequence). The CDR3 is made up of 11 amino acids. Trimming cost V 1 base and J 5 bases, with 2 bases left between them. Here the CDR3 DNA reads TGTGCCAGCAGCCAAGCCGAGACCCAGTACTTC. Translation: CASSQAETQYF.

The chain combines TRBV30 with TRBJ2-1, with unresolved D. The germline V gene encodes CDR1 GTSNPN and CDR2 SVGIG (reference sequence). V was pared by 2 bases and J by 7 bases, with 12 bases between. This CDR3 is 13 amino acids long. DNA of the CDR3: TGTGCCTGGAGTTTAGGGCAGGCAAATGAGCAGTTCTTC. Amino acid sequence: CAWSLGQANEQFF. Variable domain in full (rest from reference TRBV30 and TRBJ2-1): SQTIHQWPATLVQPVGSPLSLECTVEGTSNPNLYWYRQAAGRGLQLLFYSVGIGQISSEVPQNLSASRPQDRQFILSSKKLLLSDSGFYLCAWSLGQANEQFFGPGTRLTVL.

This chain joins TRBV9 and TRBJ2-3; the D is unclear. CDR3 length: 15 residues. Germline V CDR1 and CDR2: SGDLS, YYNGEE. V was trimmed by 0 bases and J by 9 bases, leaving 17 bases between them. The chain's CDR3 is CASSVGVPESSTQYF. Written as DNA, the CDR3 is TGTGCCAGCAGCGTAGGGGTCCCCGAATCATCAACGCAGTATTTT.